The 15 T cell receptor beta chains reported below all come from one sample, sequenced in a study of blood T cell repertoires in COVID-19. Repertoires were generated with immunoSEQ multiplex PCR, while TCRdb's copy carries only in-frame clones and drops some. The sample yields about 59,000 clones, about four fifths seen once. The material sequenced was peripheral blood. These receptors were obtained from a woman older than 75 with acute or convalescent COVID-19.

This rearrangement joins TRBV30 to TRBJ2-3, with a tentative D call TRBD1 (6 bases). Trimming left V 4 bases short and J 0 bases short, with 14 bases between. The CDR3 spans 15 residues. Germline V gene sequence: CDR1 GTSNPN, CDR2 SVGIG (reference sequence). The CDR3 sequence is CAWTQGGLSTDTQYF. CDR3 coding DNA: TGTGCCTGGACACAGGGCGGGCTAAGCACAGATACGCAGTATTTT.

The chain uses TRBV5-1 and TRBJ2-5; tentative D call: TRBD1 (6 bases). The germline V and J ends were trimmed by 4 bases and 1 base, with 17 bases remaining between them. Germline CDR1 reads SGHRS; CDR2 reads YFSETQ. This CDR3 is 16 amino acids long. CDR3 region: CASSALRQAVQETQYF. The CDR3 DNA reads as TGCGCCAGCAGCGCCCTCCGACAGGCCGTCCAAGAGACCCAGTACTTC.

In its sample, this clone was seen once. The chain is built from TRBV3-1 (or the pseudogene TRBV3-2) and TRBJ1-1; D gene uncertain. Trimming took 0 bases from V and 6 from J, leaving 8 bases between them. This CDR3 has 13 amino acids. CDR1 and CDR2 (germline): LGHDT, YNNKEL (reference sequence). The CDR3 coding sequence is TGTGCCAGCAGCCAAGACGTGGGAGCTGAAGCTTTCTTT. Protein sequence: CASSQDVGAEAFF.

The chain has TRBV19 and TRBJ2-7; 9 bases are a match to TRBD1. V was pared by 1 base and J by 2 bases, with 0 bases of the junction left unmatched. CDR1 is LNHDA, CDR2 SQIVND, per germline (reference sequence). The CDR3 has 14 residues. CDR3 sequence reads: CASSIGQGAYEQYF. CDR3 sequence (DNA): TGTGCCAGTAGTATAGGACAGGGGGCCTACGAGCAGTACTTC.

V gene TRBV19 combines with J gene TRBJ1-2, with D unresolved. Trimming removed 5 bases at V and 4 bases at J, with 14 bases between. In germline, CDR1 is LNHDA, CDR2 SQIVND (reference sequence). This CDR3 contains 14 residues. For the CDR3, the DNA is TGTGCCAGTAGTTTTCGTGCAGTGCCCTATGGCTACACCTTC. Protein product: CASSFRAVPYGYTF.

V usage is TRBV24-1 and J usage is TRBJ2-5; tentative D call: TRBD2 (6 bases). V was shortened by 4 bases and J by 2 bases, with 16 bases between the two germline ends. The CDR3 runs 16 residues. From germline, CDR1 is KGHDR and CDR2 SFDVKD. CDR3 DNA sequence: TGTGCCACCAGTGAGTCGCGGACTGGGAGGCAAGAGACCCAGTACTTC. This translates into CATSESRTGRQETQYF.

CDR3: CASSVDLAGGPQETQYF. Here the CDR3 DNA reads TGTGCCAGCAGCGTGGATCTAGCGGGAGGGCCCCAAGAGACCCAGTACTTC. The chain combines TRBV9 with TRBJ2-5, with 12 bases that match TRBD2. This CDR3 region has 17 residues. Germline V gene data show CDR1 as SGDLS and CDR2 as YYNGEE. The junction had 6 bases not matched to a gene; V was cut back by 2 bases and J by 1 base.

The chain is built from TRBV24-1 and TRBJ2-5; the match to TRBD1 covers 9 bases. The V segment lost 5 bases and the J segment 1 base; nucleotides outside the gene matches: 4. Germline lookup yields CDR1 KGHDR and CDR2 SFDVKD. The CDR3 loop spans 15 amino acids. The CDR3, as DNA: TGTGCCACCAGTGCCAGGGACAGGGCCCAAGAGACCCAGTACTTC. Protein sequence: CATSARDRAQETQYF.

The chain is built from TRBV7-8 and TRBJ1-5, with 7 nucleotides matching TRBD1. Trimming at V came to 4 bases and at J to 0 bases, leaving 6 bases not matched to a gene. Germline lookup yields CDR1 SGHVS and CDR2 FQNEAQ. The CDR3 totals 16 residues. CDR3 residues: CASSSLTGNSNQPQHF. As DNA, the CDR3 is TGTGCCAGCAGCTCTCTGACAGGGAATAGCAATCAGCCCCAGCATTTT.

V is TRBV30 and J is TRBJ1-5, with 7 nucleotides matching TRBD1. Trimming took 2 bases from V and 6 from J; bases not matched to a gene: 4. CDR1 is GTSNPN, CDR2 SVGIG, per germline (reference sequence). CDR3 length equals 13 residues. CDR3 sequence: CAWSPGGPQPQHF. DNA for the CDR3: TGTGCCTGGAGTCCAGGGGGGCCTCAGCCCCAGCATTTT.

V and J are TRBV6-5 and TRBJ2-1; 7 bases line up with TRBD1. This CDR3 contains 14 residues. V lost 6 bases and J lost 8; bases outside the gene matches: 10. Germline lookup yields CDR1 MNHEY and CDR2 SVGAGI. DNA of the CDR3: TGTGCCAGCAGCCCGACAGGGTACAGCGATGAGCAGTTCTTC. This gives the protein CASSPTGYSDEQFF.

This clone has a handful of counts. The chain is built from TRBV3-1 (or the pseudogene TRBV3-2) and TRBJ2-3, with TRBD2 as a possible D gene (5 bases). The CDR3 has 18 residues. Trimming removed 1 base at V and 0 bases at J, with 17 bases between. Germline V gene lookup returns CDR1 LGHDT and CDR2 YNNKEL (reference sequence). The CDR3 reads CASSQGGWGEISTDTQYF. CDR3 in DNA: TGTGCCAGCAGCCAAGGTGGCTGGGGAGAAATAAGCACAGATACGCAGTATTTT.

V and J are TRBV7-2 and TRBJ2-1; 9 nucleotides match TRBD2. Germline trimming cut 2 bases from V and 4 bases from J; bases unmatched to any gene: 12. This CDR3 has 18 amino acids. In germline, CDR1 is SGHTA, CDR2 FQGNSA. The DNA of the CDR3 is TGTGCCAGCAGCTTATCGGGGATAGCGGGGGCTTCATACAATGAGCAGTTCTTC. Its translation is CASSLSGIAGASYNEQFF.

The rearrangement uses TRBV19 and TRBJ2-7; D might be TRBD2 (6 bases). The V gene's germline CDR1 is LNHDA and CDR2 SQIVND (reference sequence). V lost 1 base and J lost 4, with 14 bases in between. The CDR3 is 15 residues long. CDR3 in DNA: TGTGCCAGTAGTATAGGTGGTAGCGGATCATACGAGCAGTACTTC. Residues: CASSIGGSGSYEQYF.

The chain is built from TRBV4-1 and TRBJ1-2; no reliable D call. There are 18 residues in the CDR3. Trimming took 0 bases from V and 0 from J, leaving 17 bases between them. Germline V lookup: CDR1 MGHRA, CDR2 YSYEKL. The CDR3 nucleotides read TGCGCCAGCAGCCAAGATCGTCTTTCAGGTCCAGCTAACTATGGCTACACCTTC. This sequence encodes CASSQDRLSGPANYGYTF.